This T cell receptor (beta chain) was sequenced during a study of cytomegalovirus exposure and HLA in healthy donors. The PCR had 60 Vbeta and 13 Jbeta primers. Sequenced by immunoSEQ multiplex PCR; TCRdb stores in-frame clones only, minus some. This table lists some 30,000 clones. This CDR3 region has 15 residues. Trimming at V came to 2 bases and at J to 9 bases, leaving 8 bases not matched to a gene. Per the germline V gene, CDR1 is SGHDT and CDR2 is YYEEEE. Sequences were obtained from PBMCs. The rearrangement links TRBV5-6 to TRBJ2-1, with 10 bases that match TRBD1. This sequence was found in a woman aged 35 to 49 in good health and CMV-seropositive. The CDR3 DNA is TGTGCCAGCAGCTTCGACAGGGGGCTGTCTGCTGAGCAGTTCTTC. Translation: CASSFDRGLSAEQFF.